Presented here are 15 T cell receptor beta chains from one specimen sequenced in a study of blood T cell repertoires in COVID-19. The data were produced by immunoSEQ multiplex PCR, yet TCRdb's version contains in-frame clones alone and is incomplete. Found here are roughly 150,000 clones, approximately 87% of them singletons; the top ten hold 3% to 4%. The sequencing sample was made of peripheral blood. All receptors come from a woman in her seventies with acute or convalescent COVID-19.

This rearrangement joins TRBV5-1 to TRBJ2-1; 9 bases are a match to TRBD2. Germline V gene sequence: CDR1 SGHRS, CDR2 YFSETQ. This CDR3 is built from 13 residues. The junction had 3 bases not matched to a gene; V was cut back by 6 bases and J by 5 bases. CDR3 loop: CASNLAGDNEQFF. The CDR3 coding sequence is TGCGCCAGCAACTTAGCGGGAGACAATGAGCAGTTCTTC.

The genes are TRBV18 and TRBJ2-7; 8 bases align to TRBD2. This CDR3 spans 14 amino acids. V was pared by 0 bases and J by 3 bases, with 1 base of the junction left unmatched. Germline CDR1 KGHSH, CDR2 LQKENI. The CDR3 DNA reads TGTGCCAGCTCACCACCCACTAGCGGCTACGAGCAGTACTTC. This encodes CASSPPTSGYEQYF.

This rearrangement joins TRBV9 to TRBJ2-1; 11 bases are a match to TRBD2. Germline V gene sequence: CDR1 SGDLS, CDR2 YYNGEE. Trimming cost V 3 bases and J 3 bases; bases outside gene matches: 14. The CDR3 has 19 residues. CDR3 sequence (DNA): TGTGCCAGCAGCGCCAAAGTAGCGGGGGGGTCTTCTTTCTACAATGAGCAGTTCTTC. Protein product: CASSAKVAGGSSFYNEQFF. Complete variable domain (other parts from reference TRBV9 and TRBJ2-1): DSGVTQTPKHLITATGQRVTLRCSPRSGDLSVYWYQQSLDQGLQFLIQYYNGEERAKGNILERFSAQQFPDLHSELNLSSLELGDSALYFCASSAKVAGGSSFYNEQFFGPGTRLTVL.

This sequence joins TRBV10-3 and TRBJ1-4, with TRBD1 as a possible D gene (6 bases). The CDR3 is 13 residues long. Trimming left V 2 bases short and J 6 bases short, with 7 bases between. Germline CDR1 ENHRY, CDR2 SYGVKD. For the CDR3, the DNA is TGTGCCATCAGTGAGAGGGGGTATGAAAAACTGTTTTTT. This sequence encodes CAISERGYEKLFF.

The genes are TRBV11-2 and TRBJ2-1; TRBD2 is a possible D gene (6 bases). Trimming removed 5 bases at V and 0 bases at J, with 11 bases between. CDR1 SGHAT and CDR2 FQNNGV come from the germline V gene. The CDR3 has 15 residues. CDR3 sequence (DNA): TGTGCCAGCAGCCATAGCGGTAGCTCCTACAATGAGCAGTTCTTC. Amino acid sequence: CASSHSGSSYNEQFF. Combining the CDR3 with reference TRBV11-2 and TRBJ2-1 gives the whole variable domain EAGVAQSPRYKIIEKRQSVAFWCNPISGHATLYWYQQILGQGPKLLIQFQNNGVVDDSQLPKDRFSAERLKGVDSTLKIQPAKLEDSAVYLCASSHSGSSYNEQFFGPGTRLTVL.

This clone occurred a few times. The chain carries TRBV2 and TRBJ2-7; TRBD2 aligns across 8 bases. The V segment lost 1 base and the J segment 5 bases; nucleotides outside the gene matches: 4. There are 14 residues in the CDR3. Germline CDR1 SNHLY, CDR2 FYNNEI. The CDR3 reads CASSEVVSGNEQYF. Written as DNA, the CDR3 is TGTGCCAGCAGTGAAGTTGTTAGCGGGAACGAGCAGTACTTC. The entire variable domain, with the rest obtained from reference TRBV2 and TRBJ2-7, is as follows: EPEVTQTPSHQVTQMGQEVILRCVPISNHLYFYWYRQILGQKVEFLVSFYNNEISEKSEIFDDQFSVERPDGSNFTLKIRSTKLEDSAMYFCASSEVVSGNEQYFGPGTRLTVT.

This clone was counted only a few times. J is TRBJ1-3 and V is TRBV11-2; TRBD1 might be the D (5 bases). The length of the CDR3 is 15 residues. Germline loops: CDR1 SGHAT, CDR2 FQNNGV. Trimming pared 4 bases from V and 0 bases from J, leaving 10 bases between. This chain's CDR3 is CASSSGQFSGNTIYF. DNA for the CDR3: TGTGCCAGCAGCTCAGGACAATTCTCTGGAAACACCATATATTTT.

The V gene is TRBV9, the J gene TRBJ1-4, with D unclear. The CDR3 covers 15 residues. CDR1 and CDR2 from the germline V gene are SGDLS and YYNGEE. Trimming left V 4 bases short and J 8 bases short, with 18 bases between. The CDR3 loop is CASSPRREVGEKLFF. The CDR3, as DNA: TGTGCCAGCAGCCCGAGGAGGGAGGTAGGGGAAAAACTGTTTTTT.

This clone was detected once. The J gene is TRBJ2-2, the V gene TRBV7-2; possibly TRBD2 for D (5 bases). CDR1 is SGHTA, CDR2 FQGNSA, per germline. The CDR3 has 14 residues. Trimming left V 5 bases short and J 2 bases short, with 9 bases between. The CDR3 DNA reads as TGTGCCAGCAGCATACGGGGTAACACCGGGGAGCTGTTTTTT. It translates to CASSIRGNTGELFF.

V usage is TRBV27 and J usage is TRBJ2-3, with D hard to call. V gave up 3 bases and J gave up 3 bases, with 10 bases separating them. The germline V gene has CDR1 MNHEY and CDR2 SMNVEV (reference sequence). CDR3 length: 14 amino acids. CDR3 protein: CASSLRFGTDTQYF. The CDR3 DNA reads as TGTGCCAGCAGTTTGAGGTTTGGGACAGATACGCAGTATTTT.

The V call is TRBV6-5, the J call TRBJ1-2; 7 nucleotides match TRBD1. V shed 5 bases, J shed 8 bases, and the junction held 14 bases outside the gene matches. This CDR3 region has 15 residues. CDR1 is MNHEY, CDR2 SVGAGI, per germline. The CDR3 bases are TGTGCCAGCAGTCCCCAACTGACAGGGTTTGGGGGCTACACCTTC. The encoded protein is CASSPQLTGFGGYTF.

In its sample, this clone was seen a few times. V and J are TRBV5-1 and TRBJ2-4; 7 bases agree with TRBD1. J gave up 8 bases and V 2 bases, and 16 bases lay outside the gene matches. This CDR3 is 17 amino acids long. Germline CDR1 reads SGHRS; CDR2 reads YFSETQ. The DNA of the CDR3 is TGCGCCAGCAGCTTCGGCATGAGAGGGGGCGCTCAGGACATTCAGTACTTC. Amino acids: CASSFGMRGGAQDIQYF.

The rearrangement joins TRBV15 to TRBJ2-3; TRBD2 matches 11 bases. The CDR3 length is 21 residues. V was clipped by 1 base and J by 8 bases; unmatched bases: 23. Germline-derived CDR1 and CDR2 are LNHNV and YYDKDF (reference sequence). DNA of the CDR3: TGTGCCACCAGCAGAGGTATACGGAGTAGTAGCGGGAGGGCGCACAGAGCTACGCAGTATTTT. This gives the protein CATSRGIRSSSGRAHRATQYF.

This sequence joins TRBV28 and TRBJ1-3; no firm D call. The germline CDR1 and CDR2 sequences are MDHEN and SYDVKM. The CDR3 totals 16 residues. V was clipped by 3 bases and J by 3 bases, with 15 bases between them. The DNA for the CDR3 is TGTGCCAGCAGTTTGCCCCCTTTGGGCGATGGAAACACCATATATTTT. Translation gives CASSLPPLGDGNTIYF. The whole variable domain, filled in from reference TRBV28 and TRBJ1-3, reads DVKVTQSSRYLVKRTGEKVFLECVQDMDHENMFWYRQDPGLGLRLIYFSYDVKMKEKGDIPEGYSVSREKKERFSLILESASTNQTSMYLCASSLPPLGDGNTIYFGEGSWLTVV.

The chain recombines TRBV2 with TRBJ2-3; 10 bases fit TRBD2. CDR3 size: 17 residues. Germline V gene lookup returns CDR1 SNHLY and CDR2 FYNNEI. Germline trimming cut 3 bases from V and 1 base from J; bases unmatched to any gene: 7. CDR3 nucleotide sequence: TGTGCCAGCAGTGAGGGTAGGCTAGCGGGGGGCACAGATACGCAGTATTTT. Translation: CASSEGRLAGGTDTQYF.